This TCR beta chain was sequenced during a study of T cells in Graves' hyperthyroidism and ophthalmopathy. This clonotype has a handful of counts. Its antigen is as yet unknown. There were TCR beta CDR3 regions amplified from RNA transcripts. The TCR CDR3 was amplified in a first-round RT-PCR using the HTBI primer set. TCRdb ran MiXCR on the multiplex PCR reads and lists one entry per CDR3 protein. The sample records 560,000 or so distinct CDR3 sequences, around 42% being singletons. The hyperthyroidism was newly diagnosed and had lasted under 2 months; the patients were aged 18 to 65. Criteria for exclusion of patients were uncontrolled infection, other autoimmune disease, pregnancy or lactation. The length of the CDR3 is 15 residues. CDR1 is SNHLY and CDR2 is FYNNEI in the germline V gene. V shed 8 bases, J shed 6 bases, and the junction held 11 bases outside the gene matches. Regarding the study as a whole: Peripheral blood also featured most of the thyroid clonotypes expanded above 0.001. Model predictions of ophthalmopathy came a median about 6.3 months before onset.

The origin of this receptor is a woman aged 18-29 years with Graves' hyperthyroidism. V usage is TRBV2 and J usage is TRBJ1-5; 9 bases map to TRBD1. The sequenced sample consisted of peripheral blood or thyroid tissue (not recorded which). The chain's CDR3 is CASSRGGTGLQPQHF. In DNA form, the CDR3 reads TGTGCCAGCTCCCGAGGAGGGACAGGGCTTCAGCCCCAGCATTTT.